This is a list of T cell receptor beta chains from one sample in a study of CD8 T cells in Susac syndrome. TCRdb independently ran MiXCR on the immunoSEQ multiplex PCR reads; one entry per CDR3 protein. The table has approximately 170,000 distinct CDR3 sequences, around 95% seen once. Sequencing was performed on CD4+ T cells from PBMCs. These receptors all come from a human donor in good health. The CDR3 runs from the conserved cysteine through the conserved F or W. A D gene is named only where the DNA matches it firmly. Clone size is not always given. Where it is, it says once, few, many or a class for expanded clones.

D gene,clone size,J gene,V gene,CDR3 protein,CDR3 DNA
NA,NA,TRBJ1-5,TRBV19,CASSITSGASNQPQHF,TGTGCCAGTAGTATCACCAGCGGGGCGAGCAATCAGCCCCAGCATTTT
NA,NA,TRBJ2-5,TRBV20-1,CSASRGQVSQATQYF,TGCAGTGCTAGCCGGGGGCAGGTATCACAAGCGACCCAGTACTTC
TRBD1,NA,TRBJ1-2,TRBV29-1,CSVDAVRGRDGYTF,TGCAGCGTTGATGCCGTCAGGGGGCGGGATGGCTACACCTTC
TRBD2,NA,TRBJ2-7,TRBV20-1,CSAQTSGGSYEQYF,TGCAGTGCGCAAACTAGCGGGGGCTCCTACGAGCAGTACTTC
NA,NA,TRBJ2-5,TRBV7-2,CASSRPNRVETQYF,TGTGCCAGCAGCCGCCCGAACAGGGTAGAGACCCAGTACTTC
TRBD1,NA,TRBJ1-1,TRBV29-1,CSVRQQGRNTEAFF,TGCAGCGTAAGGCAACAGGGGAGGAACACTGAAGCTTTCTTT
NA,once,TRBJ1-6,TRBV7-2,CASSLKTNSPLHF,TGTGCCAGCAGCTTAAAAACTAATTCACCCCTCCACTTT
NA,NA,TRBJ1-2,TRBV4-2,CASSQEVTGGSYTF,TGTGCCAGCAGCCAAGAGGTGACAGGAGGGAGCTACACCTTC
NA,NA,TRBJ2-3,TRBV6-2/TRBV6-3,CASSHLVGASDTQYF,TGTGCCAGCAGCCACCTCGTTGGGGCCTCAGATACGCAGTATTTT
TRBD2,NA,TRBJ2-5,TRBV5-6,CASSLVSGGTGETQYF,TGTGCCAGCAGCTTGGTTAGCGGGGGAACAGGGGAGACCCAGTACTTC
NA,NA,TRBJ2-3,TRBV7-2,CASSFGDRHTDTQYF,TGTGCCAGCAGCTTTGGCGACAGGCACACAGATACGCAGTATTTT
TRBD1,NA,TRBJ2-5,TRBV19,CASTGTDRETQYF,TGTGCCAGTACCGGGACAGACCGGGAGACCCAGTACTTC
NA,NA,TRBJ2-1,TRBV28,CATHRGYNEQFF,TGTGCCACCCATCGGGGCTACAATGAGCAGTTCTTC
TRBD2,NA,TRBJ2-7,TRBV3-1,CASSHYPGLGYEQYF,TGTGCCAGCAGCCATTATCCGGGACTAGGCTACGAGCAGTACTTC
NA,NA,TRBJ2-5,TRBV6-2/TRBV6-3,CASSYGGIQETQYF,TGTGCCAGCAGTTACGGGGGGATCCAAGAGACCCAGTACTTC
TRBD1,NA,TRBJ1-2,TRBV20-1,CSASEGQYGYTF,TGCAGTGCTAGTGAGGGACAGTATGGCTACACCTTC
NA,NA,TRBJ2-1,TRBV2,CATVLGGSTSSYNEQFF,TGTGCCACTGTACTTGGGGGCTCCACTAGCTCCTACAATGAGCAGTTCTTC
NA,NA,TRBJ1-6,TRBV12-3/TRBV12-4,CASSRRLSRGVYNSPLHF,TGTGCCAGCAGTAGACGGTTATCGCGGGGTGTCTATAATTCACCCCTCCACTTT
TRBD1,NA,TRBJ1-1,TRBV6-6,CASRSGTGGFGAFF,TGTGCCAGCAGGTCCGGGACAGGGGGCTTTGGAGCTTTCTTT
NA,NA,TRBJ2-5,TRBV12-3/TRBV12-4,CASSPRDFQETQYF,TGTGCCAGCAGTCCGCGGGACTTCCAAGAGACCCAGTACTTC
NA,NA,TRBJ1-1,TRBV20-1,CSARDTEAFF,TGCAGTGCCAGGGACACTGAAGCTTTCTTT
NA,once,TRBJ1-1,TRBV29-1,CSAGQFMNTEAFF,TGCAGCGCCGGACAGTTCATGAACACTGAAGCTTTCTTT
TRBD1,NA,TRBJ1-5,TRBV18,CASSPQGGTGNQPQHF,TGTGCCAGCTCACCACAGGGAGGGACAGGCAATCAGCCCCAGCATTTT
TRBD1,NA,TRBJ1-2,TRBV18,CASSPLGQESYGYTF,TGTGCCAGCTCACCACTGGGACAGGAGAGCTATGGCTACACCTTC
TRBD2,NA,TRBJ2-6,TRBV20-1,CSAGAAGGNSGANVLTF,TGCAGTGCCGGGGCGGCGGGGGGAAACTCTGGGGCCAACGTCCTGACTTTC
NA,NA,TRBJ1-2,TRBV6-1,CASASARGPRAGYTF,TGTGCCAGCGCCTCGGCCCGGGGCCCTAGGGCTGGCTACACCTTC
NA,NA,TRBJ1-1,TRBV28,CASSLSDSNTEAFF,TGTGCCAGCAGTTTATCGGACAGTAACACTGAAGCTTTCTTT
NA,NA,TRBJ1-5,TRBV15,CATSFSYSNQPQHF,TGTGCCACCTCCTTCAGCTATAGCAATCAGCCCCAGCATTTT
TRBD1,NA,TRBJ1-2,TRBV6-1,CASSFRDRELAGYTF,TGTGCCAGCAGTTTCCGGGACAGGGAGTTGGCTGGCTACACCTTC
TRBD1,NA,TRBJ1-4,TRBV25-1,CASSAYSPGTGQEKLFF,TGTGCCAGCAGTGCTTATTCGCCCGGGACAGGGCAGGAAAAACTGTTTTTT
NA,NA,TRBJ1-1,TRBV20-1,CSAPSRIEAFF,TGCAGTGCCCCTTCTCGAATTGAAGCTTTCTTT
TRBD1,NA,TRBJ1-1,TRBV25-1,CAIRDSDTEAFF,TGTGCCATTCGGGACAGCGACACTGAAGCTTTCTTT
NA,NA,TRBJ2-5,TRBV24-1,CATSDSRGEGETQYF,TGTGCCACCAGTGACTCGCGGGGAGAGGGAGAGACCCAGTACTTC